These 21 T cell receptor beta chains came from one sample sequenced in a study of blood T cell repertoires in COVID-19. The table came from immunoSEQ multiplex PCR; TCRdb's copy has only in-frame clones and leaves some out. The data hold about 110,000 clones, with around 83% observed a single time. The sample comprised peripheral blood. All receptors come from an older man with acute or convalescent COVID-19.

Comment on this clone: The same CDR3 arises from other DNA sequences in this sample as well. The chain joins TRBV20-1 to TRBJ2-1; unclear D gene. Trimming removed 4 bases at V and 8 bases at J, with 9 bases between. CDR3 size: 11 residues. Germline-derived CDR1 and CDR2 are DFQATT and SNEGSKA (reference sequence). This chain's CDR3 is CSATSGHEQFF. The CDR3 DNA sequence: TGCAGTGCTACCTCTGGGCATGAGCAGTTCTTC.

This sequence joins TRBV9 and TRBJ1-6; 7 bases agree with TRBD1. The V segment lost 3 bases and the J segment 8 bases; nucleotides outside the gene matches: 8. The length of the CDR3 is 15 residues. From germline, CDR1 is SGDLS and CDR2 YYNGEE. In DNA, the CDR3 is TGTGCCAGCAGCGCGAGGCGGGACAGCGATTCACCCCTCCACTTT. Its translation: CASSARRDSDSPLHF.

The chain combines TRBV7-9 with TRBJ2-3; 7 nucleotides match TRBD1. Germline V gene data show CDR1 as SEHNR and CDR2 as FQNEAQ (reference sequence). The length of the CDR3 is 16 residues. The trim removed 1 base at V and 3 bases at J, leaving 7 bases unmatched. CDR3 DNA sequence: TGTGCCAGCAGCTTAGGTTTGGACAGGTGGACAGATACGCAGTATTTT. The encoded protein is CASSLGLDRWTDTQYF. Full variable domain (missing parts from reference TRBV7-9 and TRBJ2-3): DTGVSQNPRHKITKRGQNVTFRCDPISEHNRLYWYRQTLGQGPEFLTYFQNEAQLEKSRLLSDRFSAERPKGSFSTLEIQRTEQGDSAMYLCASSLGLDRWTDTQYFGPGTRLTVL.

This sequence joins TRBV6-5 and TRBJ1-1; no clear D gene. Trimming stripped 5 bases from V and 4 bases from J, with 14 bases between. The CDR3 loop spans 14 amino acids. CDR1 MNHEY and CDR2 SVGAGI come from the germline V gene. The chain's CDR3 is CASSPPTKRTEAFF. CDR3 DNA: TGTGCCAGCAGTCCCCCGACGAAGCGCACTGAAGCTTTCTTT.

This chain joins TRBV5-1 and TRBJ2-7; TRBD1 matches at 8 bases. Germline-derived CDR1 and CDR2 are SGHRS and YFSETQ. This CDR3 is 15 amino acids long. The V gene end was trimmed by 0 bases and the J gene end by 4 bases; junction bases not matched to a gene: 6. CDR3 sequence (DNA): TGCGCCAGCAGCTTGGTGGGGGACAGGCGTTACGAGCAGTACTTC. It yields the protein CASSLVGDRRYEQYF.

The rearrangement links TRBV30 to TRBJ1-6, with 8 nucleotides matching TRBD1. J was trimmed by 7 bases and V by 4 bases; bases with no gene match: 6. This CDR3 has 14 amino acids. From germline, CDR1 is GTSNPN and CDR2 SVGIG (reference sequence). The CDR3 DNA is TGTGCCTGGAACCGGGACAGGCCGAATTCACCCCTCCACTTT. Translating it yields CAWNRDRPNSPLHF.

This clone was counted once. The CDR3 nucleotides are TGTGCCAGCAGTTTAACAAGTGACATTAACTATGGCTACACCTTC. Protein product: CASSLTSDINYGYTF. The V gene is TRBV6-6, the J gene TRBJ1-2; no definite D call. This CDR3 contains 15 residues. V lost 4 bases, J lost 1 base, and 13 bases lay in between. Germline loops: CDR1 MNHNY, CDR2 SVGAGI (reference sequence).

This clone turned up a few times. J is TRBJ2-2 and V is TRBV18; 8 bases are shared with TRBD1. Trimming at V came to 1 base and at J to 3 bases, leaving 7 bases not matched to a gene. The CDR3 is 17 residues long. Germline CDR1 KGHSH, CDR2 LQKENI. The CDR3 protein is CASSPLQGAVDTGELFF. CDR3 DNA sequence: TGTGCCAGCTCACCACTCCAGGGGGCCGTGGACACCGGGGAGCTGTTTTTT.

The chain carries TRBV7-9 and TRBJ2-1; D perhaps matches TRBD2 (5 bases). The CDR3 totals 12 residues. Germline V CDR1 and CDR2: SEHNR, FQNEAQ (reference sequence). Trimming took 7 bases from V and 4 from J, leaving 8 bases between them. In DNA form, the CDR3 reads TGTGCCAGCAAAGGCGGGTACAATGAGCAGTTCTTC. It specifies CASKGGYNEQFF.

J is TRBJ2-7 and V is TRBV19; a weak D match, TRBD1 (6 bases). The CDR3 consists of 15 residues. Looked up from germline, CDR1 is LNHDA and CDR2 is SQIVND (reference sequence). The V and J ends lost 1 base and 3 bases respectively, with 13 bases between them. The CDR3 nucleotides are TGTGCCAGTAGTATAGCTAAGGGGGTAAACTACGAGCAGTACTTC. Amino acid sequence: CASSIAKGVNYEQYF.

The genes are TRBV28 and TRBJ1-3; unclear D gene. V was pared by 4 bases and J by 0 bases, with 10 bases between. CDR1 and CDR2 (germline): MDHEN, SYDVKM. The length of the CDR3 is 15 residues. The CDR3, as DNA: TGTGCCAGCAGTTCCGCGGAACTCTCTGGAAACACCATATATTTT. This sequence encodes CASSSAELSGNTIYF.

This chain connects TRBV28 to TRBJ1-1; TRBD1 matches 10 bases. The length of the CDR3 is 15 residues. V lost 8 bases, J lost 0 bases, and 6 bases stayed unmatched. Per the germline V gene, CDR1 is MDHEN and CDR2 is SYDVKM. DNA for the CDR3: TGTGCCAGCCCGGGACAGGGGTCGTTGAACACTGAAGCTTTCTTT. Its protein is CASPGQGSLNTEAFF.

V gene TRBV15 combines with J gene TRBJ1-2; D may be TRBD1 (6 bases). With 5 bases removed from V and 5 bases from J, the gap between germline ends came to 15 bases. The CDR3 contains 14 residues. The V gene's germline CDR1 is LNHNV and CDR2 YYDKDF (reference sequence). The CDR3 region has the DNA TGTGCCACCAGCTTTCGGACAGTACCATATGGCTACACCTTC. Its protein is CATSFRTVPYGYTF.

The chain combines TRBV24-1 with TRBJ2-2; 9 nucleotides agree with TRBD1. Per germline, CDR1 KGHDR and CDR2 SFDVKD. V dropped 7 bases and J dropped 2; count of bases not matched to a gene: 4. This CDR3 region has 15 residues. The CDR3 protein is CATRKQGANTGELFF. CDR3 DNA sequence: TGTGCCACCAGGAAACAGGGGGCAAACACCGGGGAGCTGTTTTTT.

The V and J genes are TRBV19 and TRBJ1-5; possible D gene TRBD1, 5 bases. V was trimmed by 9 bases and J by 6 bases, leaving 27 bases between them. This CDR3 comprises 17 residues. Germline CDR1 is LNHDA and CDR2 is SQIVND (reference sequence). CDR3 nucleotides: TGTGCCAGCGCCCGAAGCTCAGGGTGGGCGGGGAGTCAGCCCCAGCATTTT. This codes for CASARSSGWAGSQPQHF.

This chain connects TRBV5-1 to TRBJ2-1; no clear D. Trimming stripped 2 bases from V and 5 bases from J, with 5 bases between. The CDR3 spans 12 residues. CDR1 SGHRS and CDR2 YFSETQ come from the germline V gene. DNA for the CDR3: TGCGCCAGCAGCTTATCAGACAATGAGCAGTTCTTC. Its translation: CASSLSDNEQFF.

The chain uses TRBV5-1 and TRBJ2-2, with 7 nucleotides matching TRBD2. The CDR3 covers 15 residues. V gave up 6 bases and J gave up 4 bases; unmatched junction bases: 9. CDR1 SGHRS and CDR2 YFSETQ come from the germline V gene. CDR3 sequence (DNA): TGCGCCAGCACCGCCCTCCCGGGGGGCACCGGGGAGCTGTTTTTT. Protein: CASTALPGGTGELFF.

Comments on this clone: This sample includes further DNA sequences coding for the same CDR3. This sequence joins TRBV5-6 and TRBJ2-3; 7 nucleotides line up with TRBD2. This CDR3 contains 13 residues. Germline lookup yields CDR1 SGHDT and CDR2 YYEEEE. V dropped 4 bases and J dropped 6; count of bases not matched to a gene: 5. The CDR3: CASSPAGVDTQYF. The DNA for the CDR3 is TGTGCCAGCAGCCCGGCGGGGGTGGATACGCAGTATTTT.

The chain combines TRBV4-2 with TRBJ2-7, with 7 nucleotides matching TRBD1. The CDR3 is 15 amino acids. Germline loops: CDR1 LGHNA, CDR2 YNFKEQ. Trimming took 1 base from V and 2 from J; bases not matched to a gene: 5. CDR3 sequence reads: CASSQGVTGTYEQYF. For the CDR3, the DNA is TGTGCCAGCAGCCAAGGGGTGACAGGGACCTACGAGCAGTACTTC.

V usage is TRBV18 and J usage is TRBJ1-2; D remains unclear. The V end lost 1 base, the J end lost 4 bases, and 19 bases lay between the germline ends. Germline V gene sequence: CDR1 KGHSH, CDR2 LQKENI. CDR3 length: 17 amino acids. The CDR3 is CASSPLSTSYEAYGYTF. The CDR3, as DNA: TGTGCCAGCTCACCACTATCTACATCCTATGAGGCCTATGGCTACACCTTC.

The chain employs TRBV28 and TRBJ2-1; 9 nucleotides align to TRBD2. J gave up 0 bases and V 7 bases, and 7 bases lay outside the gene matches. The CDR3 totals 16 residues. Germline values: CDR1 MDHEN, CDR2 SYDVKM. CDR3 residues: CASTLAGATSYNEQFF. DNA of the CDR3: TGTGCCAGCACCTTAGCGGGGGCCACCTCCTACAATGAGCAGTTCTTC.